These 30 T cell receptor beta chains came from one sample sequenced in a study of blood T cell repertoires in COVID-19. Profiled with immunoSEQ multiplex PCR; TCRdb holds only in-frame clones, not every one. The sample gives some 460,000 clones, around nine tenths of which show up once; almost 2% is in the top ten. Sequenced sample: PBMCs or T cells enriched from blood (not recorded which). These receptors were collected from a woman aged 18 to 35 with acute COVID-19.

This clone was observed once. This chain uses TRBV10-1 with TRBJ2-5, with D tentatively TRBD2 (6 bases). V lost 5 bases and J lost 3, with 10 bases in between. The germline gives CDR1 WNHNN, CDR2 SYGVQD (reference sequence). The CDR3 runs to 13 residues. The chain's CDR3 is CASSKTREETQYF. CDR3 DNA sequence: TGCGCCAGCAGTAAGACTAGGGAAGAGACCCAGTACTTC.

The rearrangement uses TRBV5-4 and TRBJ1-5, with D unclear. Germline V lookup: CDR1 SGHNT, CDR2 YYREEE (reference sequence). CDR3 length: 18 residues. Trimming pared 1 base from V and 2 bases from J, leaving 19 bases between. CDR3 coding DNA: TGTGCCAGCAGCTTGAAACGGCAGTCGACTCGTGGCAATCAGCCCCAGCATTTT. This translates into CASSLKRQSTRGNQPQHF.

CDR3: CASSTNTGVDTGELFF. The DNA for the CDR3 is TGTGCCAGCAGCACGAACACAGGGGTGGACACCGGGGAGCTGTTTTTT. The chain joins TRBV7-3 to TRBJ2-2, with TRBD1 identical over 7 bases. This CDR3 spans 16 amino acids. With V trimmed by 5 bases and J by 3 bases, 9 bases remained unmatched. CDR1 and CDR2 (germline): SGHTA, FQGTGA. The variable domain in full, completed from reference TRBV7-3 and TRBJ2-2, reads GAGVSQTPSNKVTEKGKYVELRCDPISGHTALYWYRQSLGQGPEFLIYFQGTGAADDSGLPNDRFFAVRPEGSVSTLKIQRTERGDSAVYLCASSTNTGVDTGELFFGEGSRLTVL.

This chain links TRBV7-2 with TRBJ2-1; the match to TRBD2 covers 7 bases. The CDR3 covers 16 residues. The trim removed 5 bases at V and 1 base at J, leaving 8 bases unmatched. From germline, CDR1 is SGHTA and CDR2 FQGNSA. Here the CDR3 reads CASSGLAGESYNEQFF. The CDR3 DNA reads as TGTGCCAGCAGCGGACTCGCGGGAGAGTCCTACAATGAGCAGTTCTTC.

Only a few counts were recorded for this clone. This sequence joins TRBV3-1 (or the pseudogene TRBV3-2) and TRBJ1-1; D possibly corresponds to TRBD1 (6 bases). This CDR3 is 14 amino acids long. V dropped 8 bases and J dropped 0 bases, with 13 bases sitting between them. Looked up from germline, CDR1 is LGHDT and CDR2 is YNNKEL (reference sequence). The CDR3: CASGLGGMNTEAFF. DNA for the CDR3: TGTGCCAGCGGGTTAGGGGGTATGAACACTGAAGCTTTCTTT.

This clone has more than one count but fewer than ten. The gene calls are TRBV2 and TRBJ2-7, with D possibly TRBD1 on 6 matching bases. In germline, CDR1 is SNHLY, CDR2 FYNNEI. CDR3 length equals 13 residues. Trimming pared 4 bases from V and 6 bases from J, leaving 13 bases between. The CDR3 nucleotides read TGTGCCAGCAGTGTTTACAGGGCAAGCGAGCAGTACTTC. It translates to CASSVYRASEQYF.

The J gene is TRBJ1-6, the V gene TRBV5-6; no clear D gene. Trimming left V 5 bases short and J 1 base short, with 4 bases between. The CDR3 has 13 amino acids. Germline CDR1 and CDR2: SGHDT and YYEEEE. The CDR3 DNA reads as TGTGCCAGCAGATCGTCCTATAATTCACCCCTCCACTTT. This sequence encodes CASRSSYNSPLHF.

V usage is TRBV4-3 and J usage is TRBJ2-3; TRBD2 agrees at 10 bases. V gave up 0 bases and J gave up 0 bases; unmatched junction bases: 6. The CDR3 extends over 18 amino acids. Germline CDR1 and CDR2: LGHNA and YSLEER. The CDR3, as DNA: TGCGCCAGCAGCCAAGATCCCACTAGCGGGGTTAGCACAGATACGCAGTATTTT. Translating it yields CASSQDPTSGVSTDTQYF.

V is TRBV3-1 (or the pseudogene TRBV3-2) and J is TRBJ2-3; 9 positions match TRBD2. With 1 base clipped from V and 6 bases from J, the junction kept 5 bases outside the gene matches. The CDR3 has 15 amino acids. CDR1 is LGHDT, CDR2 YNNKEL, per germline (reference sequence). The CDR3 DNA reads TGTGCCAGCAGCCAAGGACTAGCGGCCTCCGATACGCAGTATTTT. Protein sequence: CASSQGLAASDTQYF.

V is TRBV2 and J is TRBJ2-7, with TRBD2 matching 8 bases. This CDR3 spans 14 amino acids. With V trimmed by 5 bases and J by 3 bases, 6 bases remained unmatched. Looked up from germline, CDR1 is SNHLY and CDR2 is FYNNEI. The CDR3 DNA is TGTGCCAGCAGTTTCGGGGGGGTGGTCTACGAGCAGTACTTC. Its protein product is CASSFGGVVYEQYF.

This chain joins TRBV6-6 and TRBJ2-3; perhaps TRBD1 as D (6 bases). The CDR3 is 13 residues long. V was trimmed by 5 bases and J by 2 bases, leaving 8 bases between them. CDR1 and CDR2 (germline): MNHNY, SVGAGI (reference sequence). Here the CDR3 reads CASSRDNTDTQYF. The CDR3 coding sequence is TGTGCCAGCAGTAGGGACAACACAGATACGCAGTATTTT.

The V call is TRBV9, the J call TRBJ2-1, with TRBD1 identical over 9 bases. The trim removed 4 bases at V and 8 bases at J, leaving 7 bases unmatched. Germline CDR1 and CDR2: SGDLS and YYNGEE. The CDR3 is 14 amino acids. CDR3 residues: CASSPSDRGDEQFF. The DNA of the CDR3 is TGTGCCAGCAGCCCATCGGACAGGGGTGATGAGCAGTTCTTC.

V usage is TRBV2 and J usage is TRBJ2-1, with 8 bases fitting TRBD2. The CDR3 consists of 15 residues. The germline gives CDR1 SNHLY, CDR2 FYNNEI. Trimming took 2 bases from V and 0 from J; bases not matched to a gene: 0. CDR3 DNA: TGTGCCAGCAGTGAAAGCGGGAGCTCCTACAATGAGCAGTTCTTC. Protein product: CASSESGSSYNEQFF. Together with reference TRBV2 and TRBJ2-1, the CDR3 gives the full variable domain: EPEVTQTPSHQVTQMGQEVILRCVPISNHLYFYWYRQILGQKVEFLVSFYNNEISEKSEIFDDQFSVERPDGSNFTLKIRSTKLEDSAMYFCASSESGSSYNEQFFGPGTRLTVL.

The chain uses TRBV9 and TRBJ2-5, with TRBD2 identical over 12 bases. The CDR3 loop spans 16 amino acids. The V segment lost 2 bases and the J segment 2 bases; nucleotides outside the gene matches: 4. CDR1 is SGDLS, CDR2 YYNGEE, per germline. DNA of the CDR3: TGTGCCAGCAGCGTTTCCGGGACTAGCGGGCAAGAGACCCAGTACTTC. This codes for CASSVSGTSGQETQYF.

The rearrangement joins TRBV27 to TRBJ2-7; 7 positions agree with TRBD2. Trimming cost V 5 bases and J 2 bases; bases outside gene matches: 9. The germline V gene has CDR1 MNHEY and CDR2 SMNVEV (reference sequence). CDR3 length: 15 amino acids. The CDR3 DNA reads TGTGCCAGCAGTCTCTTTGGGACTACTACCTACGAGCAGTACTTC. Its translation: CASSLFGTTTYEQYF.

The V gene is TRBV10-2, the J gene TRBJ2-2; D is unclear. The CDR3 is made up of 14 amino acids. Germline V gives CDR1 WSHSY, CDR2 SAAADI. Trimming cost V 7 bases and J 1 base, with 10 bases left between them. The CDR3 sequence: CASTLAVNTGELFF. The CDR3 region has the DNA TGCGCCAGCACATTGGCGGTGAACACCGGGGAGCTGTTTTTT.

This clone was seen a few times. The V and J genes are TRBV5-1 and TRBJ2-1, with D tentatively TRBD1 (7 bases). V was clipped by 4 bases and J by 4 bases, with 15 bases between them. CDR3 length: 15 residues. Germline V CDR1 and CDR2: SGHRS, YFSETQ. The CDR3 loop is CASSPGGQPYNEQFF. CDR3 in DNA: TGCGCCAGCAGCCCCGGGGGACAGCCTTACAATGAGCAGTTCTTC.

This clone was observed many times. The chain employs TRBV3-1 (or the pseudogene TRBV3-2) and TRBJ1-6; a weak D match, TRBD1 (5 bases). V was trimmed by 4 bases and J by 7 bases, leaving 11 bases between them. CDR3 length: 14 residues. Per the germline V gene, CDR1 is LGHDT and CDR2 is YNNKEL (reference sequence). CDR3 DNA: TGTGCCAGCAGCCGCGGGGGTAACAATTCACCCCTCCACTTT. It translates to CASSRGGNNSPLHF.

The chain couples TRBV27 to TRBJ2-1; TRBD2 agrees at 11 bases. The CDR3 length is 16 residues. Losses at the gene ends were 1 base for V and 7 bases for J; bases not matched to a gene: 6. Germline V lookup: CDR1 MNHEY, CDR2 SMNVEV (reference sequence). The CDR3 nucleotides are TGTGCCAGCAGTTTATTAGCGGGAGGGCCGTGGAATGAGCAGTTCTTC. It specifies CASSLLAGGPWNEQFF.

The J gene is TRBJ2-7, the V gene TRBV29-1, with D possibly TRBD2 on 5 matching bases. The CDR3 totals 16 residues. V gave up 0 bases and J gave up 9 bases, with 24 bases separating them. Germline V gives CDR1 SQVTM, CDR2 ANQGSEA. Written as DNA, the CDR3 is TGCAGCGTTGAAGATCCTGCCGATGCGGGCATACGAGGGCAGTACTTC. Translation: CSVEDPADAGIRGQYF.

About this clone: Other nucleotide sequences in the sample specify the same CDR3. This rearrangement joins TRBV3-1 (or the pseudogene TRBV3-2) to TRBJ2-5, with TRBD2 matching over 8 bases. From germline, CDR1 is LGHDT and CDR2 YNNKEL (reference sequence). This CDR3 has 14 residues. With V trimmed by 3 bases and J by 1 base, 1 base remained unmatched. The CDR3 here is CASSHLAGQETQYF. The CDR3 DNA follows: TGTGCCAGCAGCCACCTAGCGGGCCAAGAGACCCAGTACTTC.

The V call is TRBV11-1, the J call TRBJ2-5; D perhaps matches TRBD1 (6 bases). V dropped 0 bases and J dropped 3 bases, with 8 bases sitting between them. Germline CDR1 and CDR2: SGHAT and FQDESV (reference sequence). The CDR3 spans 14 residues. The CDR3 sequence is CASSLAGAKETQYF. CDR3 DNA: TGTGCCAGCAGCTTAGCGGGGGCCAAAGAGACCCAGTACTTC.

This chain uses TRBV29-1 with TRBJ2-1; 16 bases map to TRBD2. Germline V gene lookup returns CDR1 SQVTM and CDR2 ANQGSEA. J gave up 0 bases and V 3 bases, and 2 bases lay outside the gene matches. The CDR3 length is 17 residues. The CDR3 loop reads CSVEGLAGGPSYNEQFF. In nucleotides, the CDR3 is TGCAGCGTTGAGGGACTAGCGGGGGGGCCCTCCTACAATGAGCAGTTCTTC.

This chain joins TRBV27 and TRBJ1-2, with TRBD1 matching over 7 bases. CDR1 and CDR2 (germline): MNHEY, SMNVEV (reference sequence). CDR3 length equals 13 residues. V dropped 6 bases and J dropped 4; count of bases not matched to a gene: 5. The DNA for the CDR3 is TGTGCCAGCAGACAGACAGGGCTCTATGGCTACACCTTC. This codes for CASRQTGLYGYTF.

This chain joins TRBV7-3 and TRBJ1-2; D call uncertain. V was clipped by 3 bases and J by 6 bases, with 8 bases between them. From germline, CDR1 is SGHTA and CDR2 FQGTGA. The length of the CDR3 is 12 residues. CDR3: CASSLTGDGYTF. In nucleotides, the CDR3 is TGTGCCAGCAGCTTGACCGGGGATGGCTACACCTTC.

The rearrangement uses TRBV5-4 and TRBJ2-5, with D perhaps TRBD1 (6 bases). The germline CDR1 and CDR2 sequences are SGHNT and YYREEE (reference sequence). The CDR3 length is 14 residues. The V and J ends lost 2 bases and 1 base respectively, with 9 bases between them. The CDR3 DNA reads as TGTGCCAGCAGCTTAGGCAGGGGCCAAGAGACCCAGTACTTC. Its protein product is CASSLGRGQETQYF.

The rearrangement links TRBV18 to TRBJ2-2; possibly TRBD1 for D (5 bases). The CDR3 is made up of 16 amino acids. Trimming stripped 6 bases from V and 0 bases from J, with 14 bases between. Germline V gives CDR1 KGHSH, CDR2 LQKENI. In DNA form, the CDR3 reads TGTGCCAGCTCTCCTAGGACATCGACGAACACCGGGGAGCTGTTTTTT. Its translation is CASSPRTSTNTGELFF.

This sequence joins TRBV30 and TRBJ2-1, with TRBD2 matching over 10 bases. Germline V gives CDR1 GTSNPN, CDR2 SVGIG (reference sequence). J gave up 2 bases and V 0 bases, and 10 bases lay outside the gene matches. The CDR3 covers 18 residues. The CDR3 bases are TGTGCCTGGAGTGTTGGGGTGATTAGCGGGAGGACCTACAATGAGCAGTTCTTC. Protein sequence: CAWSVGVISGRTYNEQFF.

The chain uses TRBV18 and TRBJ2-5, with 8 bases that match TRBD2. Germline-derived CDR1 and CDR2 are KGHSH and LQKENI. Trimming cost V 4 bases and J 2 bases; bases outside gene matches: 9. The CDR3 spans 16 residues. The CDR3 spells CASSLGRAGVQETQYF. CDR3 in DNA: TGTGCCAGCTCACTGGGGAGAGCGGGGGTTCAAGAGACCCAGTACTTC.

The V call is TRBV7-8, the J call TRBJ2-7; TRBD2 aligns across 11 bases. Trimming took 5 bases from V and 0 from J; bases not matched to a gene: 0. The CDR3 is 14 amino acids. The germline CDR1 and CDR2 sequences are SGHVS and FQNEAQ. As DNA, the CDR3 is TGTGCCAGCAGCGGGACTAGCGGCTCCTACGAGCAGTACTTC. Translation: CASSGTSGSYEQYF.